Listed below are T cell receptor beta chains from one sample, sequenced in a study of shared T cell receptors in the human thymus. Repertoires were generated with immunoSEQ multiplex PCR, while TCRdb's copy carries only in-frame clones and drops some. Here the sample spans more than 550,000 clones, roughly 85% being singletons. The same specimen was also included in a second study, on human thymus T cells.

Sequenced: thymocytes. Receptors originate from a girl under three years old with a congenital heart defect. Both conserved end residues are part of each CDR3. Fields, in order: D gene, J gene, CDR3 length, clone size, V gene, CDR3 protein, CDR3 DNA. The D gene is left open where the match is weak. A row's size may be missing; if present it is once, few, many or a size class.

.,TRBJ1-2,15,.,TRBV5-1,CASSPVMDRNYGYTF,TGCGCCAGCAGCCCGGTGATGGACAGAAACTATGGCTACACCTTC
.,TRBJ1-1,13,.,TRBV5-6,CASSRGPNTEAFF,TGTGCCAGCAGCAGGGGCCCGAACACTGAAGCTTTCTTT
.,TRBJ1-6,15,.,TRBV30,CAWSPRDIDNSPLHF,TGTGCCTGGAGTCCCCGGGACATAGATAATTCACCCCTCCACTTT
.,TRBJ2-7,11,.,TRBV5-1,CASSLIGKQYF,TGCGCCAGCAGCTTGATCGGGAAGCAGTACTTC
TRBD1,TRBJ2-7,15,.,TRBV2,CASSERQGAVNEQYF,TGTGCCAGCAGTGAGCGTCAGGGGGCCGTTAACGAGCAGTACTTC
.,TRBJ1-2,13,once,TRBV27,CASSPGTSYGYTF,TGTGCCAGCAGTCCCGGGACAAGCTATGGCTACACCTTC
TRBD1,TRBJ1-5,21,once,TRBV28,CASSLTGGILLLFDSNQPQHF,TGTGCCAGCAGTTTAACAGGGGGGATCCTCCTATTGTTCGATAGCAATCAGCCCCAGCATTTT
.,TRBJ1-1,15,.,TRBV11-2,CASSLMAGAVSEAFF,TGTGCCAGCAGCTTGATGGCAGGGGCCGTCTCTGAAGCTTTCTTT
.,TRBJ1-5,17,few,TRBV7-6,CASSLEFGGGEYQPQHF,TGTGCCAGCAGCTTAGAATTCGGGGGAGGGGAGTATCAGCCCCAGCATTTT
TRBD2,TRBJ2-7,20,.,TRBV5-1,CASSLAPSGLQAGGFYEQYF,TGCGCCAGCAGCTTGGCGCCGTCGGGATTGCAAGCGGGGGGGTTCTACGAGCAGTACTTC
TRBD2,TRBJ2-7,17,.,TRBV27,CASTTSGGSKANYEQYF,TGTGCCAGCACTACTAGCGGGGGTTCCAAGGCAAATTACGAGCAGTACTTC
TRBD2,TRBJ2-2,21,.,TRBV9,CASSVIPRTSGRRSNTGELFF,TGTGCCAGCAGCGTAATTCCAAGGACTAGCGGACGAAGATCGAACACCGGGGAGCTGTTTTTT
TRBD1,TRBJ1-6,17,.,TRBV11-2,CASSLGLDRERGSPLHF,TGTGCCAGCAGCTTAGGCCTGGACAGGGAACGAGGTTCACCCCTCCACTTT
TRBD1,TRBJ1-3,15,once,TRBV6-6,CASSRQGISGNTIYF,TGTGCCAGCAGCAGACAGGGGATCTCTGGAAACACCATATATTTT
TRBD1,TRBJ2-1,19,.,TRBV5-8,CASSLEDDNGTGVCNEQFF,TGTGCCAGCAGCTTAGAGGATGATAACGGGACAGGGGTTTGCAATGAGCAGTTCTTC
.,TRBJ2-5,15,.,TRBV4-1,CASSQDPSPGETQYF,TGCGCCAGCAGCCAAGATCCGAGTCCCGGGGAGACCCAGTACTTC
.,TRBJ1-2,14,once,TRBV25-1,CASSDWGENYGYTF,TGTGCCAGCAGTGATTGGGGGGAGAACTATGGCTACACCTTC
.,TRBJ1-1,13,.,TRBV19,CASLGRADTEAFF,TGTGCCAGTCTAGGGCGGGCGGACACTGAAGCTTTCTTT
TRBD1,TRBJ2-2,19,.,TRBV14,CASSQGRGTGYEATGELFF,TGTGCCAGCAGCCAAGGGAGGGGGACAGGGTATGAGGCAACCGGGGAGCTGTTTTTT
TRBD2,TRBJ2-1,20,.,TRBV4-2,CASSQDLGAGGPFNYNEQFF,TGTGCCAGCAGCCAAGATTTGGGGGCGGGGGGCCCCTTTAATTACAATGAGCAGTTCTTC
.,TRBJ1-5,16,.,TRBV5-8,CASSLGQGKGNQPQHF,TGTGCCAGCAGCTTGGGGCAGGGGAAGGGCAATCAGCCCCAGCATTTT
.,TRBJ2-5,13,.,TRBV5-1,CASSRRGLETQYF,TGCGCCAGCAGCAGGAGGGGTTTAGAGACCCAGTACTTC
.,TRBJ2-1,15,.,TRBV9,CASSAPSAPAHEQFF,TGTGCCAGCAGCGCCCCTAGCGCCCCTGCGCATGAGCAGTTCTTC